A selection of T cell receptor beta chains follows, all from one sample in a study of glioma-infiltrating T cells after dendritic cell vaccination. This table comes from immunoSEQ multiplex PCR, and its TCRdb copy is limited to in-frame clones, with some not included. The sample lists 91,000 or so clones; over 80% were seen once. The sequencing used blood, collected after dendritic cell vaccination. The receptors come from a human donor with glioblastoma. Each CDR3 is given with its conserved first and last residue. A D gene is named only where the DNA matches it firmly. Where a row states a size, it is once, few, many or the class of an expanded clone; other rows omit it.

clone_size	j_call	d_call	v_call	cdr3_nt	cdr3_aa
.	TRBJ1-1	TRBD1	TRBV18	TGTGCCAGCTCACCCGGACAGGTGGACACTGAAGCTTTCTTT	CASSPGQVDTEAFF
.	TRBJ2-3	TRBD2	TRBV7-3	TGTGCCAGCAGCTTAGGCTCCCGGGGGGGAGTAGATACGCAGTATTTT	CASSLGSRGGVDTQYF
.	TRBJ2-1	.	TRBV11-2	TGTGCCAGCAGCTTAGTAGGGAGCAACAATGAGCAGTTCTTC	CASSLVGSNNEQFF
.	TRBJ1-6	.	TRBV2	TGTGCCAGCAGTGAAAGGATTGGACTGAAAAATAATTCACCCCTCCACTTT	CASSERIGLKNNSPLHF
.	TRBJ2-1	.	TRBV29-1	TGCAGCGTTTTGGTGGGTCGGGTTGAGCAGTTCTTC	CSVLVGRVEQFF
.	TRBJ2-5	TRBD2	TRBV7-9	TGTGCCAGCAGCACTAGCGCCCAAGAGACCCAGTACTTC	CASSTSAQETQYF
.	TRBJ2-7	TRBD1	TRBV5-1	TGCGCCAGCAGCCCCGGGGCCTTGCAGGGGGCGGGCGAGCAGTACTTC	CASSPGALQGAGEQYF
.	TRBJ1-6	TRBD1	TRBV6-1	TGTGCCAGCAGGGCCCGGGACAGAGGTTCACCCCTCCACTTT	CASRARDRGSPLHF
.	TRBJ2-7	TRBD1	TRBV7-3	TGTGCCAGCAGCCAGCAGGGGGCCGCCGAGCAGTACTTC	CASSQQGAAEQYF
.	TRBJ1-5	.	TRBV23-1	TGCGCCAGCAGTCCCCCTCTTGGACAGTTTTATAGCAATCAGCCCCAGCATTTT	CASSPPLGQFYSNQPQHF
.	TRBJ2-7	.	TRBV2	TGTGCCAGCAGTACTATGGACAGTATTAACTACGAGCAGTACTTC	CASSTMDSINYEQYF
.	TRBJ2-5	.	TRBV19	TGTGCCAGTAGTATCATTCCTCGGGACACTAACTTACAAGAGACCCAGTACTTC	CASSIIPRDTNLQETQYF
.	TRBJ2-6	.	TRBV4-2	TGTGCCAGCAGCCAAGTTCAACAGGGTGCTGGGGCCAACGTCCTGACTTTC	CASSQVQQGAGANVLTF
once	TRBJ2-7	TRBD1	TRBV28	TGTGCCAGCAGTCTCCTCGGGACAGGGATAGGTGAGCAGTACTTC	CASSLLGTGIGEQYF
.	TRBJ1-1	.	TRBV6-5	TGTGCCAGCAGGGATCTGGGCTCTCCGAACACTGAAGCTTTCTTT	CASRDLGSPNTEAFF
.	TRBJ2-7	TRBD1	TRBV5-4	TGTGCCAGCAGCTTGGGGGGACAGCCTTTCTACGAGCAGTACTTC	CASSLGGQPFYEQYF
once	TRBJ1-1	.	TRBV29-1	TGCAGCGCTGGAGGACGGAACACTGAAGCTTTCTTT	CSAGGRNTEAFF
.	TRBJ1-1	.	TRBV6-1	TGTGCCAGCATCAGAGAACAGTTTAACACTGAAGCTTTCTTT	CASIREQFNTEAFF
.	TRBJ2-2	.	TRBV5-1	TGCGCCAGCAGCACACGCCTTCTAGCCCGCAACACCGGGGAGCTGTTTTTT	CASSTRLLARNTGELFF
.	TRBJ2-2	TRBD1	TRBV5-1	TGCGCCAGCAGCATCCGACAGGGGGCAACCGGGGAGCTGTTTTTT	CASSIRQGATGELFF
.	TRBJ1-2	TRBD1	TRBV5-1	TGCGCCAGCAGCCAGGGGACAGTGATGGGGTATGGCTACACCTTC	CASSQGTVMGYGYTF
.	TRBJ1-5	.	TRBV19	TGTGCCAGTTCTGAAAGGACAGAGAGCAATCAGCCCCAGCATTTT	CASSERTESNQPQHF
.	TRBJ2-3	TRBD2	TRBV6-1	TGTGCCAGCAGTGAACAACTAGCGGAAGATACGCAGTATTTT	CASSEQLAEDTQYF
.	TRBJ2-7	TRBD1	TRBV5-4	TGTGCCAGCAGCTGGGGGACAGGACTCTACGAGCAGTACTTC	CASSWGTGLYEQYF
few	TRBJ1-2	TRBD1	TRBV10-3	TGTGCCATCAGTGGGGAAGGACAGGTCTATGGCTACACCTTC	CAISGEGQVYGYTF
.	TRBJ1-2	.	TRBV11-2	TGTGCCAGCAGCTTAGCCAGGGGTGGAAGCTACACCTTC	CASSLARGGSYTF
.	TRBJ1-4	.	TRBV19	TGTGCCAGTGGAGGTGGGGAAAAACTGTTTTTT	CASGGGEKLFF
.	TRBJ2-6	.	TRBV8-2	TGTGGCATGCCTCTTAAGATAACACAAAGTCGGGCCAACGTCCTGACTTTC	CGMPLKITQSRANVLTF
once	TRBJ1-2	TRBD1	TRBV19	TGTGCCAGTACCTCGGACAGGGCCTTTGGTGGCTACACCTTC	CASTSDRAFGGYTF
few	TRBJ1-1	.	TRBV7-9	TGTGCCAGCAGCGACTGGAGGGCGGTGAGCACTGAAGCTTTCTTT	CASSDWRAVSTEAFF
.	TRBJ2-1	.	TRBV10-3	TGTGCCATCAGTGAGTTAGGGGTGGAGAATGAGCAGTTCTTC	CAISELGVENEQFF
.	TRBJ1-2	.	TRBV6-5	TGTGCCAGCAGTTACTCGTATAATAGATATGGCTACACCTTC	CASSYSYNRYGYTF